This T cell receptor beta chain is from a study of blood T cell repertoires in COVID-19. V dropped 3 bases and J dropped 2 bases, with 17 bases sitting between them. This CDR3 spans 17 amino acids. Looked up from germline, CDR1 is LGHDT and CDR2 is YNNKEL (reference sequence). As originally analysed: Reference gene primer amplification gave estimated nucleated cell counts. The table came from immunoSEQ multiplex PCR; TCRdb's copy has only in-frame clones and leaves some out. The V and J calls and the clone size are those of that table, but D and trimming were determined from the DNA. The sample has 200,000 to 250,000 clones; around 89% are singletons.

This clonotype was sampled from a woman between 25 and 40 years old who had recovered from COVID-19. This chain connects TRBV3-1 (or the pseudogene TRBV3-2) to TRBJ1-3, with D perhaps TRBD1 (6 bases). Sample: PBMCs or T cells enriched from blood (not recorded which). The CDR3 sequence: CASSHGGGRATGNTIYF. DNA of the CDR3: TGTGCCAGCAGCCACGGCGGGGGCAGGGCAACTGGAAACACCATATATTTT.